This T cell receptor (beta chain) came from a study of T-cell memory formation after mild COVID-19. Study conclusions and caveats: Day 15 to 85 contracting clones showed balanced CD4/CD8; later expanders leaned CD4+. Those CD4+ clones that contracted were mainly in CM and EM (CD8+ ones in EMRA).

This CDR3 is 14 amino acids long. Germline CDR1 SGHKS, CDR2 YYEKEE (reference sequence). Trimming took off 0 bases at V and 0 bases at J, with 5 bases between the two ends. Each CDR3 protein is one row after TCRdb ran MiXCR on the 5' RACE reads. The table has about 280,000 distinct CDR3 sequences, around 8% seen once. This clonotype was picked up a small number of times. Its antigen is still unknown. The sequenced sample was PBMCs or a T cell subset sorted from them (not recorded which). The origin of this receptor is a man younger than 35 who had mild COVID-19 (a few samples of this study predate the infection). Cell type and time point are not known. The V and J genes are TRBV5-5 and TRBJ2-3; D is unclear. The CDR3 protein is CASSLDVSTDTQYF. The CDR3, as DNA: TGTGCCAGCAGCTTGGACGTGAGCACAGATACGCAGTATTTT.